The T cell receptor (beta chain) described here comes from a study of CD8+ T cells in alopecia areata. Overall study: Treated patients were given oral tofacitinib, which was dosed at 5 to 10 mg twice daily.

This clone appeared a few times. Its antigen is undetermined. Extracted from the samples, RNA was reverse transcribed into cDNA to serve as the sequencing template. TCRdb keeps only in-frame clones here, not all; method: immunoSEQ multiplex PCR. The sample carries around 61,000 clones, approximately 43% recorded once. Overall study findings and caveats: Scalp sequencing captures resident alphabeta T cells of normal skin too.

This specimen consisted of CD8+ T cells sorted from blood, obtained at week 0. This sequence originates from a human donor with alopecia areata.

Here the CDR3 DNA reads TGTGCCAGCAGCGGGGGACTGCGAGGGGATTACTACGAGCAGTACTTC. Residues: CASSGGLRGDYYEQYF. The J gene is TRBJ2-7, the V gene TRBV7-2; a possible D gene is TRBD2 (6 bases). In germline, CDR1 is SGHTA, CDR2 FQGNSA. The CDR3 extends over 16 amino acids. V lost 5 bases and J 3 bases, leaving 20 bases between the germline ends.